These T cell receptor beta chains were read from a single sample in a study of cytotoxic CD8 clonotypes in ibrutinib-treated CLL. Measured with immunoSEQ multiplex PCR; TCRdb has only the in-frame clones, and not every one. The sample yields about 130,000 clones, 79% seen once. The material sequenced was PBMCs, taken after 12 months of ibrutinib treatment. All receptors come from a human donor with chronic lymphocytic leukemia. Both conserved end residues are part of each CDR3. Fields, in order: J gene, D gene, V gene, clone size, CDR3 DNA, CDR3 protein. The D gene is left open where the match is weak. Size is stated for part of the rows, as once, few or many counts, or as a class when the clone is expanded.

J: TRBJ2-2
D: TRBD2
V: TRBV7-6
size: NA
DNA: TGTGCCAGCAGCTTAGCGTGGCGGGGAGGGACCGGGGAGCTGTTTTTT
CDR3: CASSLAWRGGTGELFF

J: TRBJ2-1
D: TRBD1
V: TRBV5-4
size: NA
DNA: TGTGCCAGCAGCTTCCCGGGACAGAAGTACAATGAGCAGTTCTTC
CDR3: CASSFPGQKYNEQFF

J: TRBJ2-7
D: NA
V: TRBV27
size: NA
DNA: TGTGCCAGCAGTGCGACCGCGGCGTACCGGACCTACGAGCAGTACTTC
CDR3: CASSATAAYRTYEQYF

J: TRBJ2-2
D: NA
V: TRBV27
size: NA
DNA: TGTGCCAGCAGTTCCGTGGACAGAGCGAACACCGGGGAGCTGTTTTTT
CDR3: CASSSVDRANTGELFF

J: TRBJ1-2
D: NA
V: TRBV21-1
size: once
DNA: TGTGCCAGGAACAGTCTTAACTATGGCTACACCTTC
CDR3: CARNSLNYGYTF

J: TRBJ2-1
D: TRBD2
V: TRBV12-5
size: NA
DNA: TGTGCCAGCACCCTAGGACTAGCGGGAGGGCGATCCTACAATGAGCAGTTCTTC
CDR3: CASTLGLAGGRSYNEQFF

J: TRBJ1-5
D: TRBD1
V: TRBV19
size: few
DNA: TGTGCCAGTAGGAACCCGGACAGGGGAACTAATCAGCCCCAGCATTTT
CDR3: CASRNPDRGTNQPQHF

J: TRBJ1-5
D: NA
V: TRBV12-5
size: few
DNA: TGTGCTAGTGGTTTGGTTGGGACCCCGGGAGGGCAGCCCCAGCATTTT
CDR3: CASGLVGTPGGQPQHF

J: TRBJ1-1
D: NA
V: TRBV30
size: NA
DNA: TGTGCCTGGAGTGCCGAACAGAACCTGAACACTGAAGCTTTCTTT
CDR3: CAWSAEQNLNTEAFF

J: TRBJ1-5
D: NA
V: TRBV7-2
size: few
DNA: TGTGCCAGCAGCTCAATCTCAGGGTCTAGCAATCAGCCCCAGCATTTT
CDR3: CASSSISGSSNQPQHF

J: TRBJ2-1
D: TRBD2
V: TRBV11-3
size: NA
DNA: TGTGCCAGCAGCAGTAGCGGGAGTCAAGGGAATGAGCAGTTCTTC
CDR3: CASSSSGSQGNEQFF

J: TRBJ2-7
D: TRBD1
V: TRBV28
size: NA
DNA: TGTGCCAGCAGTTTCGGGAGACAGGGGTGGGAGCAGTACTTC
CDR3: CASSFGRQGWEQYF

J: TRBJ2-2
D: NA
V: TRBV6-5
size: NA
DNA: TGTGCCAGCAGTTACTTCCAGCCCGACACCGGGGAGCTGTTTTTT
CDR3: CASSYFQPDTGELFF

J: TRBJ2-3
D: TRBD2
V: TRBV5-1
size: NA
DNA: TGCGCCAGCAGCTTGGACGGGCGGACTAGCGGGAGGGTGGCAGATACGCAGTATTTT
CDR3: CASSLDGRTSGRVADTQYF

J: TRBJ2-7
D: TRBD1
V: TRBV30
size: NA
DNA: TGTGCCTTTGACAGGGGGCCTGAGCAGTACTTC
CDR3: CAFDRGPEQYF

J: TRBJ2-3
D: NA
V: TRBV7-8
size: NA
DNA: TGTGCCACCTCTAAGCGTGGCACAGATACGCAGTATTTT
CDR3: CATSKRGTDTQYF

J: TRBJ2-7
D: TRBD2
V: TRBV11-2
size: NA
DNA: TGTGCCAGCAGCGAGACTAGCGGGATAACCTACGAGCAGTACTTC
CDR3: CASSETSGITYEQYF

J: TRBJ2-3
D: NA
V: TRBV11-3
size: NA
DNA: TGTGCCAGCAGCTTAGGGCTTCAGAGCACAGATACGCAGTATTTT
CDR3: CASSLGLQSTDTQYF

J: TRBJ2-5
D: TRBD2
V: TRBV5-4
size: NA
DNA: TGTGCCAGCAGCTTGCAAATAGCGGGGCAAGAGACCCAGTACTTC
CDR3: CASSLQIAGQETQYF

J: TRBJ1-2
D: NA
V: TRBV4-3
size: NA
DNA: TGCGCCAGCAGCCAAGTTCTGGCGGGCCGAGGCTACACCTTC
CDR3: CASSQVLAGRGYTF

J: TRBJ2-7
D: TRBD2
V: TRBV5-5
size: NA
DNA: TGTGCCAGCAGCTTGCGGTTACGAGGGACTAGCGGGAGGTCCTCCTACGAGCAGTACTTC
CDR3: CASSLRLRGTSGRSSYEQYF

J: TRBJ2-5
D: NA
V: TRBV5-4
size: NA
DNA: TGTGCCAGCAGCTTGGGATTACAGAAGACCCAGTACTTC
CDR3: CASSLGLQKTQYF

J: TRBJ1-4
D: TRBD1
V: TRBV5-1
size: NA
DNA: TGCGCCAGCGGCTTGGAAGGACAGGGGGGTGAAAAACTGTTTTTT
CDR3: CASGLEGQGGEKLFF

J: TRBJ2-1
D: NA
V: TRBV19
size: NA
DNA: TGTGCCAGTAGTCCCCCGGGACACAATTGGAATGAGCAGTTCTTC
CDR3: CASSPPGHNWNEQFF

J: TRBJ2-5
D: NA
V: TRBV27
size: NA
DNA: TGTGCCAGCAGTTTATCCTGGGGTTCCCAAGAGACCCAGTACTTC
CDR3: CASSLSWGSQETQYF

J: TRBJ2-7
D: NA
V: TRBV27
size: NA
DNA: TGTGCCAGCAGCCAAGTCTCGGGGGCCACCTACGAGCAGTACTTC
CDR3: CASSQVSGATYEQYF

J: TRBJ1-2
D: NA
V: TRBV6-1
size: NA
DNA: TGTGCCAGCAGTGAAGCACCGGGGTTTAACTATGGCTACACCTTC
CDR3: CASSEAPGFNYGYTF

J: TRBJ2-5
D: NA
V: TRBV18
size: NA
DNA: TGTGCCAGCTCACCAGATCCCCAAGAGACCCAGTACTTC
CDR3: CASSPDPQETQYF

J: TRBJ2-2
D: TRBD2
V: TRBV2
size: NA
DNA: TGTGCCAGCACTTTGGGACTAGCGGGATCCGGGGAGCTGTTTTTT
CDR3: CASTLGLAGSGELFF

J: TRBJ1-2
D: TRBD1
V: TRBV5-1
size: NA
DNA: TGCGCCAGCAGCTTGGGCGGGACAGGCCCAATTGGCTATGGCTACACCTTC
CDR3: CASSLGGTGPIGYGYTF

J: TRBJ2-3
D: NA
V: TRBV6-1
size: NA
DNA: TGTGCCAGCAGTGTTACTAGCTCGCGCGCCGATACGCAGTATTTT
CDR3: CASSVTSSRADTQYF

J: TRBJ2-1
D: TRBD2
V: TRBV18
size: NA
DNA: TGTGCCAGCTCACCCGGGACTAGTTCCTACAATGAGCAGTTCTTC
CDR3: CASSPGTSSYNEQFF

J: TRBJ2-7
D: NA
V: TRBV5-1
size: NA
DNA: TGCGCCAGCAGCTTGGTTGGGGAAAGCGGATACGAGCAGTACTTC
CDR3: CASSLVGESGYEQYF

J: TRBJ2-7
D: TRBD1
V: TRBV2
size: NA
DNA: TGTGCCAGCACTGGACAGGGGAGGGTTCGGCAGTACTTC
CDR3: CASTGQGRVRQYF

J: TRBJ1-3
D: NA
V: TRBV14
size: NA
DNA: TGTGCCAGCAGCCGAGTCGGCCTCAGGGGTGGTGGAAACACCATATATTTT
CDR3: CASSRVGLRGGGNTIYF

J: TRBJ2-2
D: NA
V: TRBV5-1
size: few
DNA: TGCGCCAGCAGTAACGGGAGAGGGACCGGGGAGCTGTTTTTT
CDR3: CASSNGRGTGELFF

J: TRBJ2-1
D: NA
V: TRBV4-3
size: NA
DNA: TGCGCCAGCAGCCAAGACAGGCTAGCAGCCTACAATGAGCAGTTCTTC
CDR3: CASSQDRLAAYNEQFF

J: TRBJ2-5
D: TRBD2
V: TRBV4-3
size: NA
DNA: TGCGCCAGCAGCCAAGATGTGGGGGAGGGCCTCCAAGAGACCCAGTACTTC
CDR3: CASSQDVGEGLQETQYF

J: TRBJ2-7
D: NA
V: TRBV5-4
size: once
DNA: TGTGCCAGCAGCTCTCTCTACGAGCAGTACTTC
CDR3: CASSSLYEQYF

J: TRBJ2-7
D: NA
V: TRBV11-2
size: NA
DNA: TGTGCCAGCAGCCCAATGGGATACGAGCAGTACTTC
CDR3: CASSPMGYEQYF

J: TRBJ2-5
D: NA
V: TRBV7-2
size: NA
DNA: TGTGCCAGCAGCTTAGGCAGCGCAGGAGAGACCCAGTACTTC
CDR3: CASSLGSAGETQYF

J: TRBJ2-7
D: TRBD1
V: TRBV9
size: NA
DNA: TGTGCCAGCAGCGCCTGGGACAGGGGCTACGAGCAGTACTTC
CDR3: CASSAWDRGYEQYF

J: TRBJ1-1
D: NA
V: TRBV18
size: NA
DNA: TGTGCCAGCTCACCAGGGAGAGAGGAAGCTTTCTTT
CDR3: CASSPGREEAFF

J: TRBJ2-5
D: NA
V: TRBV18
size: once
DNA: TGTGCCAGCTCACGCTACGGACAGCAAGAGACCCAGTACTTC
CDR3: CASSRYGQQETQYF

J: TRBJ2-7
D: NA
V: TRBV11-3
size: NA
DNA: TGTGCCAGCAGCTTAGATCAGGACTATCTGCGCCCATACGAGCAGTACTTC
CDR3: CASSLDQDYLRPYEQYF

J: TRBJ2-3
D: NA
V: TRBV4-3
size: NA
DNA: TGCGCCAGCAGCCAAGATATCTCCCGGGACGGCACAGATACGCAGTATTTT
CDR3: CASSQDISRDGTDTQYF

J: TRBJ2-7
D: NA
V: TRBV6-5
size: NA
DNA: TGTGCCAGCAGTTACTCGTCATTGGGTCGGTATGGGCAGTACTTC
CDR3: CASSYSSLGRYGQYF

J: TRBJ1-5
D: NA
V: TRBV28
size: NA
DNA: TGTGCCAGCAGTCCTCCGGGGGGCAGGGGCAATCAGCCCCAGCATTTT
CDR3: CASSPPGGRGNQPQHF

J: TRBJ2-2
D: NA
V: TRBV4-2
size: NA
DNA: TGTGCCAGCAGCCAAGAGGGGGGAAACACCGGGGAGCTGTTTTTT
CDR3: CASSQEGGNTGELFF

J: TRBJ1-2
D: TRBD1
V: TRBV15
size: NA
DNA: TGTGCCACCAGCAGAGATCGAACAGGGGCGGCTGGCTACACCTTC
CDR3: CATSRDRTGAAGYTF